The rows below give T cell receptor beta chains drawn from one sample of a study of shared clonotypes between healthy human individuals. Measured with immunoSEQ multiplex PCR; TCRdb has only the in-frame clones, and not every one. The table has about 2.1 million clones, 85% to 95% seen once. The sample comprised naive CD8+ T cells from PBMCs. The receptors stem from a man aged 18 to 30 in good health. Some clones in this sample may be carry-over from other donors' samples. Each CDR3 is given without its conserved first and last residue. Fields, in order: V gene, CDR3 protein.

TRBV6-1,ASSDNGAAYEQY
TRBV27,ASSQNTGELF
TRBV7-8,ATLRDGRLF
TRBV2,ASSDTGGQDSHYNPRPYEQY
TRBV4-3,ASSQVVGSTEAF
TRBV5-6,ASSLERRGANEKLF
TRBV5-1,ASSYGLAGGPTSYEQY
TRBV2,ASSATWDRFTDTQY
TRBV27,ASSLLGPLRETQY
TRBV30,ACAFYAALVNDEQF
TRBV27,ASSLNRGYEQY
TRBV4-1,ASSQVGAKVGYT
TRBV7-9,ASSIGFGSETQY
TRBV11-2,ASSLQPGTGEGYGYT
TRBV5-1,ASSLVGVSPEAF
TRBV5-5,ASSLTHTGELF
TRBV7-9,ASSGGVRNREETQY
TRBV7-3,ASSLGNTQY
TRBV5-1,ASSLGQIATGHEQF
TRBV30,AWSRDSYYGYT
TRBV28,ASSSMREHIPSYEQY
TRBV28,ASSLEGVREVSNQPQH
TRBV6-1,ASGWWGTDGYT
TRBV2,ASSSTYGQGSALSTGANVLT
TRBV7-9,ASRQGVGTEAF
TRBV5-1,ASSLRGQETEAF
TRBV6-5,ASSYNTGIQTQY
TRBV7-9,ASSLGNTGELF
TRBV27,ASSFWAGELF
TRBV7-9,ASSLGTGRDYGYT
TRBV10-2,ASRGRNRTDTQY
TRBV7-8,ASSFPRATPNTGELF
TRBV27,ASSLGGSGRVYNEQF
TRBV4-3,ASSSTDANYGYT
TRBV7-3,ASSTGIYTEAF
TRBV18,ASSERGSSTDTQY
TRBV5-1,ASSFGSGRREQY
TRBV2,ASSEGFRGGRYEQY
TRBV21-1,ASSKLWGAGIETQY
TRBV11-2,ASSSQRVAYNEQF
TRBV7-9,ASSRSGNEQF
TRBV19,ASSMRQENTGELF
TRBV11-2,ASSLSVYEQY
TRBV29-1,SVERGVSYT
TRBV4-1,ASSQEGAAPDTQY
TRBV19,ATDSASGYT
TRBV7-9,ASSGGTGRLFGGYT
TRBV7-9,ASSFALGPLH
TRBV5-1,ASSPGLRDIQY
TRBV27,ASSLTGGGLAGGLYNEQF
TRBV6-5,ASSIRGVRSYEQY
TRBV25-1,ASSVRDRGSYEQY